This T cell receptor (beta chain) was obtained from a study of graft-versus-host responses after intestinal transplantation. On the study more broadly: Multivisceral, liver-intestinal, or isolated intestinal transplants were given to recipients.

The germline gives CDR1 SGHNT, CDR2 YYREEE (reference sequence). V lost 4 bases to trimming and J lost 5 bases; unmatched junction nucleotides: 10. The CDR3 totals 15 residues. As for this clone: The antigen is unknown.

Whole-study results and caveats: Analysis identified GvH clones in recipient marrow, with some appearing first in ileum or blood. When patients had graft-donor T cell macrochimerism, their allografts held high graft-versus-host to host-versus-graft clonal ratios.

TCRdb's table, derived via immunoSEQ multiplex PCR, lists solely in-frame clones and lacks some. This table has fewer than 110,000 clones, roughly 93% appearing once. The clonotype originates from a human donor who received an intestinal transplant. The chain is built from TRBV5-4 and TRBJ2-7, with 9 nucleotides matching TRBD1. Material: unstimulated CD8+ T cells sorted from spleen or lymph node cells, obtained before intestinal transplant. CDR3 nucleotides: TGTGCCAGCAGCCGGCCGGGACAGGGTCCCGACGAGCAGTACTTC. Amino acid sequence: CASSRPGQGPDEQYF.